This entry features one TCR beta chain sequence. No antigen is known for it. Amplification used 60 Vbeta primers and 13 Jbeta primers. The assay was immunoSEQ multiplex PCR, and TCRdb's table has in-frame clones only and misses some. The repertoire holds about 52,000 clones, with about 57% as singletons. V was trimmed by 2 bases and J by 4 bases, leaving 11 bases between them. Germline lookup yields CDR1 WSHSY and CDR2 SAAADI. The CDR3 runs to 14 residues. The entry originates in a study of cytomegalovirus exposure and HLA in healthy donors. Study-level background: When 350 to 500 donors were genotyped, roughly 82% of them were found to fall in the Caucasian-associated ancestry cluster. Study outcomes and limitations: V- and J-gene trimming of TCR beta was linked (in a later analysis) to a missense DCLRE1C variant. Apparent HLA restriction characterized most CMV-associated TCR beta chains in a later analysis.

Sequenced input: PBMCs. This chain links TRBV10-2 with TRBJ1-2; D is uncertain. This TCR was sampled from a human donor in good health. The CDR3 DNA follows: TGCGCCAGCAGTGAGGCCCGGTGGAGCTATGGCTACACCTTC. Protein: CASSEARWSYGYTF.